Detailed here is one TCR beta chain. The record originates from a study of blood T cell repertoires in COVID-19. In the study's own analysis: Cell counts per sample came from amplifying reference gene primers. The repertoire was sequenced with immunoSEQ multiplex PCR; TCRdb's copy has only in-frame clones and lacks some. V and J calls and clone size come straight from that table; D and trimming were deduced from the DNA. The sample carries around 150,000 clones, approximately 80% recorded once. This CDR3 has 15 amino acids. Trimming removed 1 base at V and 1 base at J, with 8 bases between. Germline CDR1 SEHNR, CDR2 FQNEAQ (reference sequence).

The chain links TRBV7-9 to TRBJ1-5, with D maybe TRBD1 (5 bases). The TCR sequence derives from a woman between 50 and 59 years old with acute or convalescent COVID-19. Sequences were obtained from peripheral blood. CDR3 sequence: CASSLEAGSNQPQHF. In nucleotides, the CDR3 is TGTGCCAGCAGCTTAGAGGCAGGGAGCAATCAGCCCCAGCATTTT.